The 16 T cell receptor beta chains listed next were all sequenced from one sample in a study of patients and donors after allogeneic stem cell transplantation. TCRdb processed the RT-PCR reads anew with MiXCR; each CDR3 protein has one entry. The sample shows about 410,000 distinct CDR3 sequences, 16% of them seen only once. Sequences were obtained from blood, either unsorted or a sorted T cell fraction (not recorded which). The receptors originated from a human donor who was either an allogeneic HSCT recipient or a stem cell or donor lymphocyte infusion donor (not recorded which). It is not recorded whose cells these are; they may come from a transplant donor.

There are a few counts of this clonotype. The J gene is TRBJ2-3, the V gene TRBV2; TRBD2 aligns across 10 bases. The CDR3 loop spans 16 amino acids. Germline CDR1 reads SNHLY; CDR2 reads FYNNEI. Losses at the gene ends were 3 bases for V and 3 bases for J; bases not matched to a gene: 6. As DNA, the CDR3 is TGTGCCAGCAGTGATCTAGTAGCGGGGGGAACAGATACGCAGTATTTT. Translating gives CASSDLVAGGTDTQYF.

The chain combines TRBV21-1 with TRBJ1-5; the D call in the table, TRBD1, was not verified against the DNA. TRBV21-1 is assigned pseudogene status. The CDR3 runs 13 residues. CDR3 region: CATPSGGHQPQHF. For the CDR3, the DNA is TGTGCCACTCCTTCCGGGGGGCACCAGCCCCAGCATTTT.

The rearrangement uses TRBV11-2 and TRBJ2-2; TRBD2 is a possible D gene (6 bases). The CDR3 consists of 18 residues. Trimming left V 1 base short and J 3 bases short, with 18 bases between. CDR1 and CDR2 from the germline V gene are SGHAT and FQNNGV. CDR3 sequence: CASSLGQTPGRYTGELFF. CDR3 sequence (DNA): TGTGCCAGCAGCTTAGGCCAGACCCCGGGGAGGTACACCGGGGAGCTGTTTTTT.

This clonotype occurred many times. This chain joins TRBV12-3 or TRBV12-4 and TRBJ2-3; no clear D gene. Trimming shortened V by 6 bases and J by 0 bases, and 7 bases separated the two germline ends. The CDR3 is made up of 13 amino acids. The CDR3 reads CASSLPSTDTQYF. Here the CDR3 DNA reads TGTGCCAGCAGCTTGCCTAGCACAGATACGCAGTATTTT.

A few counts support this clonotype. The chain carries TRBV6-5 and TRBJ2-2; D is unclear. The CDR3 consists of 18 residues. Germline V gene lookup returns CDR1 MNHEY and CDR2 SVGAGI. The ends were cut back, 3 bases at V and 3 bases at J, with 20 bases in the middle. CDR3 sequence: CASSYSITDQIYTGELFF. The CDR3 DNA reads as TGTGCCAGCAGTTATTCCATCACTGACCAGATATACACCGGGGAGCTGTTTTTT.

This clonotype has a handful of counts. DNA of the CDR3: TGTGCCAGCAGCCAAGAGAGGCGGGGCTCCTACGAGCAGTACTTC. Translation: CASSQERRGSYEQYF. The chain joins TRBV3-1 to TRBJ2-7; the D gene is possibly TRBD2 (6 bases). V lost 0 bases and J 0 bases, leaving 9 bases between the germline ends. The CDR3 is 15 residues long. Per germline, CDR1 LGHDT and CDR2 YNNKEL (reference sequence).

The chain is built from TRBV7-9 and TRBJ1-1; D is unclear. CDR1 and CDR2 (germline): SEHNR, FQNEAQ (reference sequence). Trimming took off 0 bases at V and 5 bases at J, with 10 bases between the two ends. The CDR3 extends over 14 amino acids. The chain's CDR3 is CASSLAPPETEAFF. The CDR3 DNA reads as TGTGCCAGCAGCTTAGCGCCCCCAGAAACTGAAGCTTTCTTT.

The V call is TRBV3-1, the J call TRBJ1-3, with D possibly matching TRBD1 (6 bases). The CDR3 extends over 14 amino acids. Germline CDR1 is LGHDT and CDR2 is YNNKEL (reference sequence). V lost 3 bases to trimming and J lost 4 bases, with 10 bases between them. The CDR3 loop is CASSHQGLGNTIYF. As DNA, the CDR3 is TGTGCCAGCAGCCATCAGGGGTTAGGAAACACCATATATTTT.

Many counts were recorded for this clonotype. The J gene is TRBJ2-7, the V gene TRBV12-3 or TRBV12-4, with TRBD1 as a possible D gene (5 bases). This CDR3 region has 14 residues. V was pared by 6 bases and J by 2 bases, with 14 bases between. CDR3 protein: CASSVTGRTYEQYF. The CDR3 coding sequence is TGTGCCAGCAGCGTCACAGGCAGGACCTACGAGCAGTACTTC.

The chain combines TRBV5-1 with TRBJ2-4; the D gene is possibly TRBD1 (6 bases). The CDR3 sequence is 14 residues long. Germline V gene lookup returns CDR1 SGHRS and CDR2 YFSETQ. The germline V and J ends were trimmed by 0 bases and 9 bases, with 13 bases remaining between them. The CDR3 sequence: CASSLGAGERIQYF. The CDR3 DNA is TGCGCCAGCAGCTTGGGGGCAGGGGAGCGCATTCAGTACTTC.

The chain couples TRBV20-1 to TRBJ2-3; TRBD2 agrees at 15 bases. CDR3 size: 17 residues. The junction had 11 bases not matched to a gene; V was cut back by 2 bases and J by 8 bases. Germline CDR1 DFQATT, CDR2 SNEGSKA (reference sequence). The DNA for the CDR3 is TGCAGTGCTAGACTATCCGGGACTAGCGGGAGGTTTGGTACGCAGTATTTT. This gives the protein CSARLSGTSGRFGTQYF.

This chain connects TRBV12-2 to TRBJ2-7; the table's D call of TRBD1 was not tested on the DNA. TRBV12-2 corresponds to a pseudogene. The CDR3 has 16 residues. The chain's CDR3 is CASRHGQGHPSYEQYF. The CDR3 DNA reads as TGTGCAAGTCGACACGGACAGGGCCACCCCTCCTACGAGCAGTACTTC.

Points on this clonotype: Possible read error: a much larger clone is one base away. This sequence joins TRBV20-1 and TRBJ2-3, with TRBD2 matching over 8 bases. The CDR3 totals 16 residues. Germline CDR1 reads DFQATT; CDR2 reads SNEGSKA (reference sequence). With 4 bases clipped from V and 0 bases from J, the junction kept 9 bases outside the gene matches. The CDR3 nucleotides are TGCAGTGCTAAAGTCCCGGGACTAGATAGCACAGATACGCAGTATTTT. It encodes CSAKVPGLDSTDTQYF.

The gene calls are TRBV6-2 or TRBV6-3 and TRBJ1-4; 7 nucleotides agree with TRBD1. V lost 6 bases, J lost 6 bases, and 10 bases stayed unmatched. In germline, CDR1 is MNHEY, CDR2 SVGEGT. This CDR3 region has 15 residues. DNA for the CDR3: TGTGCCAGCAGGAGCAGGGGGAAGGAGGATGAAAAACTGTTTTTT. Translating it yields CASRSRGKEDEKLFF.

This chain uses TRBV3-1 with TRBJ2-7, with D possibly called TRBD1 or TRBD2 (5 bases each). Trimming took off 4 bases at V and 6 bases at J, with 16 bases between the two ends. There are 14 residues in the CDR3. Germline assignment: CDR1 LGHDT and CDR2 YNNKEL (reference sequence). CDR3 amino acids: CASSPRGPSSEQYF. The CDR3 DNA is TGTGCCAGCAGCCCACGGGGCCCCTCGAGCGAGCAGTACTTC.

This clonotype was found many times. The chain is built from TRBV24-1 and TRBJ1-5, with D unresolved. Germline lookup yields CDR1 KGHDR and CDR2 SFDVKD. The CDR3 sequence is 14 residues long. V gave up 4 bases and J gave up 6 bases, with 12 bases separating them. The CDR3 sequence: CATSEPGRSQPQHF. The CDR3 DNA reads TGTGCCACCAGTGAACCGGGCCGAAGTCAGCCCCAGCATTTT.